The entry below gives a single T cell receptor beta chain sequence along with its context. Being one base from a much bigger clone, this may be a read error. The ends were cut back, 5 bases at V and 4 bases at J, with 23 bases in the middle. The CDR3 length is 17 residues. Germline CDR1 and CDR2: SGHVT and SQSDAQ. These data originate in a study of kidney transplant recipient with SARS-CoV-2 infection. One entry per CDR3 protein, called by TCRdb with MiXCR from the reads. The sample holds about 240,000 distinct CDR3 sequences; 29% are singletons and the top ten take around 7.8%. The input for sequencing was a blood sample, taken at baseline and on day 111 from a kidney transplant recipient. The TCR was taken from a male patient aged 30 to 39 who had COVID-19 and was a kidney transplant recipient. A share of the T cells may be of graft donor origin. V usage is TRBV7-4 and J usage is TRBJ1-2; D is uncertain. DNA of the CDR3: TGTGCCAGCAGCCAAATTTGTTCAACTCGAAAGACCTATGGCTACACCTTC. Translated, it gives CASSQICSTRKTYGYTF. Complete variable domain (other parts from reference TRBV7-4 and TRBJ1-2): GAGVSQSPRYKVAKRGRDVALRCDSISGHVTLYWYRQTLGQGSEVLTYSQSDAQRDKSGRPSGRFSAERPERSVSTLKIQRTEQGDSAVYLCASSQICSTRKTYGYTFGSGTRLTVV.